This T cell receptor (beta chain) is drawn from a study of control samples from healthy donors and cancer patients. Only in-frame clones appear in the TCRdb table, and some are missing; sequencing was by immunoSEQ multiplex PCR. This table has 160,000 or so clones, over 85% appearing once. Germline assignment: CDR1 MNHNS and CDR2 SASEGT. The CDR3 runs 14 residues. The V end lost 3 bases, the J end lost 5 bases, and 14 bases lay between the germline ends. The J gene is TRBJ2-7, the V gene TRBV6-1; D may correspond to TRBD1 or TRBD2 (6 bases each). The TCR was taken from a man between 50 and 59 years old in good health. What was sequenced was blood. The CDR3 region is CASSDPGGRHEQYF. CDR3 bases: TGTGCCAGCAGTGACCCCGGGGGCCGCCACGAGCAGTACTTC.